A single sample is the source of the 6 T cell receptor beta chains below, sequenced in a study of shared clonotypes between healthy human individuals. Measured with immunoSEQ multiplex PCR; TCRdb has only the in-frame clones, and not every one. This table has approximately 2,300,000 clones, around 90% appearing once. Specimen: naive CD4+ T cells from PBMCs. Subset of the sample: CD45RA+ positively selected. The receptor source for this set is a man in his late teens or twenties in good health. Some clones in this sample may be carry-over from other donors' samples.

The CDR3 region is CASGGTLYEQYF. CDR3 in DNA: TGTGCCAGCGGGGGCACTTTGTACGAGCAGTACTTC. The gene calls are TRBV7-2 and TRBJ2-7; perhaps TRBD1 as D (6 bases). This CDR3 has 12 residues. Trimming removed 8 bases at V and 4 bases at J, with 12 bases between. CDR1 and CDR2 from the germline V gene are SGHTA and FQGNSA.

The chain recombines TRBV1 with TRBJ2-7. TRBV1 counts as a pseudogene. This CDR3 is built from 18 residues. The DNA of the CDR3 is TGCACCAGCAGCCAAGCCAATACCCGCCCCCTCGGAAAGCCTCCGAACTACTTC. This translates into CTSSQANTRPLGKPPNYF.

The rearrangement joins TRBV27 to TRBJ1-2, with D possibly being TRBD1 (6 bases). Germline V gene data show CDR1 as MNHEY and CDR2 as SMNVEV (reference sequence). Deletions cut 5 bases from V and 2 bases from J, with 12 bases between. The CDR3 is 14 amino acids. The CDR3 DNA sequence: TGTGCCAGCAGTCCGCGGACAGACAACTATGGCTACACCTTC. It codes for CASSPRTDNYGYTF.

This rearrangement joins TRBV14 to TRBJ2-7; 8 bases are a match to TRBD2. The CDR3 spans 14 residues. The ends lost 0 bases at V and 11 bases at J; junction bases unmatched: 9. Germline CDR1 reads SGHDN; CDR2 reads FVKESK. The CDR3 reads CASSQETGGPEKYF. Here the CDR3 DNA reads TGTGCCAGCAGCCAAGAAACGGGAGGGCCGGAAAAGTACTTC.

This chain links TRBV25-1 with TRBJ2-5; possible D gene TRBD1, 6 bases. The CDR3 extends over 14 amino acids. V was pared by 5 bases and J by 3 bases, with 13 bases between. Germline CDR1 MGHDK, CDR2 SYGVNS. CDR3 DNA: TGTGCCAGCAGTCGGGCAGGGGTGGAAGAGACCCAGTACTTC. Translation: CASSRAGVEETQYF.

The chain carries TRBV28 and TRBJ1-1, with 9 bases that match TRBD1. The CDR3 is made up of 14 amino acids. V was clipped by 8 bases and J by 2 bases; unmatched bases: 6. From germline, CDR1 is MDHEN and CDR2 SYDVKM. The CDR3 DNA is TGTGCCAGCGGCCGGGGACAGGGAAACACTGAAGCTTTCTTT. Residues: CASGRGQGNTEAFF.